These T cell receptor beta chains were read from a single sample in a study of T-cell reconstitution after alpha-beta-depleted transplantation in children. TCRdb independently ran MiXCR on the PCR reads; one entry per CDR3 protein. The sample records 120,000 to 150,000 distinct CDR3 sequences, around 8.5% being singletons. The source was PBMCs, mostly from graft donor cells, collected 180 days after TCRalphabeta/CD19-depleted stem cell transplant. Every receptor here comes from a female patient aged 2-15 years who had a stem cell transplant for congenital amegakaryocytic thrombocytopenia, so the T cells may come from the graft donor. Both conserved end residues are part of each CDR3. A D gene is named only where the DNA matches it firmly. Only part of the rows carry a size: once, few, many, or a class if the clone is expanded.

j_call d_call v_call clone_size cdr3_aa cdr3_nt
TRBJ2-1 - TRBV7-6 many CASSLVASEIYNEQFF TGTGCCAGCAGCTTAGTGGCTAGCGAGATATACAATGAGCAGTTCTTC
TRBJ2-1 - TRBV6-2/TRBV6-3 - CASSYLYTGTAPYNEQFF TGTGCCAGCAGTTACCTTTACACCGGGACGGCCCCCTACAATGAGCAGTTCTTC
TRBJ2-6 - TRBV7-6 - CASSPLGGHSGANVLTF TGTGCCAGCAGCCCGTTGGGGGGACACTCTGGGGCCAACGTCCTGACTTTC
TRBJ2-1 - TRBV5-1 - CASSLGGGNYYNEQFF TGCGCCAGCAGCTTGGGGGGCGGTAATTACTACAATGAGCAGTTCTTC
TRBJ2-1 - TRBV5-5 few CASSSPGEQFF TGTGCCAGCAGCTCCCCCGGCGAGCAGTTCTTC
TRBJ2-7 - TRBV11-2 few CASSLDLHWSSYEQYF TGTGCCAGCAGCTTAGATCTACATTGGAGCTCCTACGAGCAGTACTTC
TRBJ2-1 TRBD1 TRBV29-1 few CSVATGYNEQFF TGCAGCGTCGCGACAGGGTACAATGAGCAGTTCTTC
TRBJ2-4 TRBD1 TRBV28 many CASSPGTGFVKNIQYF TGTGCCAGCAGTCCCGGGACAGGGTTCGTCAAAAACATTCAGTACTTC
TRBJ2-1 - TRBV20-1 many CSARTGLLVSYNEQFF TGCAGTGCTAGAACAGGGTTGTTGGTCTCCTACAATGAGCAGTTCTTC
TRBJ1-5 - TRBV12-3/TRBV12-4 few CASSLKRGIMHF TGTGCCAGCAGTTTGAAGAGGGGGATTATGCATTTT
TRBJ2-7 - TRBV29-1 many CSVVRQDSYEQYF TGCAGCGTTGTTCGCCAGGACTCCTACGAGCAGTACTTC
TRBJ2-1 TRBD2 TRBV19 few CASSIGGGSTSYNEQFF TGTGCCAGTAGTATAGGGGGGGGGAGTACCTCCTACAATGAGCAGTTCTTC
TRBJ2-6 TRBD1 TRBV20-1 many CSAQGQGRGSGANVLTF TGCAGTGCTCAAGGACAGGGAAGGGGATCTGGGGCCAACGTCCTGACTTTC
TRBJ1-1 TRBD1 TRBV20-1 few CSASADHRGRTEAFF TGCAGTGCTAGCGCCGATCACAGGGGTCGAACTGAAGCTTTCTTT
TRBJ2-7 - TRBV5-1 many CASSLALAGSHEQYF TGCGCCAGCAGCCTTGCCTTGGCAGGGTCTCACGAGCAGTACTTC
TRBJ1-3 - TRBV5-1 many CASAYGDAGNTIYF TGCGCCAGCGCCTACGGGGATGCTGGAAACACCATATATTTT
TRBJ2-7 - TRBV5-1 few CASSHLGIRSEPYEQYF TGCGCCAGCAGCCACCTTGGGATCCGGTCGGAGCCCTACGAGCAGTACTTC
TRBJ1-4 TRBD1 TRBV6-1 many CASSDDRATNEKLFF TGTGCCAGCAGTGACGACAGGGCAACTAATGAAAAACTGTTTTTT
TRBJ2-7 TRBD2 TRBV5-8 many CASSLVAGSEQYF TGTGCCAGCAGCTTAGTAGCGGGAAGCGAGCAGTACTTC
TRBJ2-7 - TRBV5-1 many CASSSTGYEQYF TGCGCCAGCAGCTCAACAGGTTACGAGCAGTACTTC
TRBJ2-2 TRBD2 TRBV11-2 few CASNHGLAANTGELFF TGTGCCAGCAACCATGGACTAGCGGCGAACACCGGGGAGCTGTTTTTT
TRBJ1-5 TRBD1 TRBV6-1 few CASSDGTAQPQHF TGTGCCAGCAGCGACGGGACAGCTCAGCCCCAGCATTTT
TRBJ2-5 TRBD2 TRBV9 many CASSVLAGGAQETQYF TGTGCCAGCAGCGTCTTAGCGGGAGGGGCGCAAGAGACCCAGTACTTC
TRBJ2-6 TRBD1 TRBV6-1 many CASSAGQVFSGANVLTF TGTGCCAGCAGTGCGGGACAGGTTTTCTCTGGGGCCAACGTCCTGACTTTC
TRBJ1-1 TRBD1 TRBV27 many CASTRSRGSRQGLNTEAFF TGTGCCAGCACCCGGAGTCGAGGTTCGAGACAGGGATTGAACACTGAAGCTTTCTTT
TRBJ2-2 - TRBV5-1 few CASSVGTYSYGWNTGELFF TGCGCCAGCAGCGTCGGGACTTACAGTTACGGATGGAACACCGGGGAGCTGTTTTTT
TRBJ2-2 TRBD2 TRBV9 many CASSVVSGGTNTGELFF TGTGCCAGCAGCGTAGTTAGCGGGGGCACGAACACCGGGGAGCTGTTTTTT
TRBJ2-3 - TRBV18 - CASSPPGSDTQYF TGTGCCAGCTCACCACCTGGGTCAGATACGCAGTATTTT
TRBJ2-2 - TRBV21-1 many CASSKPRNTGELFF TGTGCCAGCAGCAAACCAAGGAACACCGGGGAGCTGTTTTTT
TRBJ2-1 - TRBV5-1 many CASSWGTENEQFF TGCGCCAGCAGCTGGGGGACGGAGAATGAGCAGTTCTTC